The subject of this entry is one TCR beta chain. What it binds is not known. Trimming pared 5 bases from V and 0 bases from J, leaving 14 bases between. Per germline, CDR1 LNHDA and CDR2 SQIVND (reference sequence). CDR3 length: 16 amino acids. This sample was taken from a study of T cell responses to AZD1222 COVID-19 vaccine. Study-wide results and caveats: Regions left unmutated in variants are reportedly the target of nearly half of spike-specific TCRs. Across spike, vaccine-associated CD4 TCRs were found, dominant at 160-218 and 743-854. Clonal diversity may have been underestimated in mostly white British donors.

Assay: immunoSEQ multiplex PCR; the TCRdb copy retains only in-frame clones and omits some. Of 150,000 to 180,000 clones detected, more than 85% appear once; the ten largest clones hold about 1.6%. The specimen was peripheral blood, collected 28 days after the second AZD1222 dose. This sequence joins TRBV19 and TRBJ2-1; the D call may be TRBD1 or TRBD2 (5 bases each). The source is an adult who received the AZD1222 COVID-19 vaccine. CDR3 nucleotide sequence: TGTGCCAGTAGTTCCCGAGCAGGGAGCTCCTACAATGAGCAGTTCTTC. Protein product: CASSSRAGSSYNEQFF.